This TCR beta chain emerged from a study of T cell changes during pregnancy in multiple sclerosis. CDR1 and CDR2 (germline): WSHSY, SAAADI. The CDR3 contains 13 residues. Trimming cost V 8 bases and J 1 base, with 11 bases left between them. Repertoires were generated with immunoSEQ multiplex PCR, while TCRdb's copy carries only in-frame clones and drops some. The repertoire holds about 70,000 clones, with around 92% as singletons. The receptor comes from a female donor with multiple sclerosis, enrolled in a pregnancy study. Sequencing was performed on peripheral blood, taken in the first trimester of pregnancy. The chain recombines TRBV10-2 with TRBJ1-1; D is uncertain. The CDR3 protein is CASSTDSNTEAFF. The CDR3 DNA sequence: TGCGCCAGCTCGACGGACTCGAACACTGAAGCTTTCTTT.